This TCR beta chain was identified in a study of blood T cell repertoires in COVID-19. Study-level information: Material from acute and convalescent COVID-19 was sourced from the United States, Italy and Spain. PBMCs, B-cell-depleted T cells, or T cells were the source of the cDNA or gDNA that made up the material.

This clone is a singleton in its sample. Original methodology: Reference gene primers were amplified, and this amplification served to estimate nucleated cell counts. Measured with immunoSEQ multiplex PCR; TCRdb has only the in-frame clones, and not every one. D and trimming come from the DNA, and the V and J calls and clone size come from that table. The sample lists about 76,000 clones; over 70% were seen once. The CDR3 sequence is 14 residues long. V lost 8 bases and J lost 4; bases outside the gene matches: 8. CDR1 is MDHEN, CDR2 SYDVKM, per germline. This chain links TRBV28 with TRBJ2-5; 9 nucleotides match TRBD2. This TCR was sampled from a human donor in a cohort sampled during active COVID-19. What was sequenced was peripheral blood. CDR3 sequence: CASELSGSRETQYF. The CDR3 nucleotides read TGTGCCAGCGAGCTTAGCGGGAGTAGAGAGACCCAGTACTTC.